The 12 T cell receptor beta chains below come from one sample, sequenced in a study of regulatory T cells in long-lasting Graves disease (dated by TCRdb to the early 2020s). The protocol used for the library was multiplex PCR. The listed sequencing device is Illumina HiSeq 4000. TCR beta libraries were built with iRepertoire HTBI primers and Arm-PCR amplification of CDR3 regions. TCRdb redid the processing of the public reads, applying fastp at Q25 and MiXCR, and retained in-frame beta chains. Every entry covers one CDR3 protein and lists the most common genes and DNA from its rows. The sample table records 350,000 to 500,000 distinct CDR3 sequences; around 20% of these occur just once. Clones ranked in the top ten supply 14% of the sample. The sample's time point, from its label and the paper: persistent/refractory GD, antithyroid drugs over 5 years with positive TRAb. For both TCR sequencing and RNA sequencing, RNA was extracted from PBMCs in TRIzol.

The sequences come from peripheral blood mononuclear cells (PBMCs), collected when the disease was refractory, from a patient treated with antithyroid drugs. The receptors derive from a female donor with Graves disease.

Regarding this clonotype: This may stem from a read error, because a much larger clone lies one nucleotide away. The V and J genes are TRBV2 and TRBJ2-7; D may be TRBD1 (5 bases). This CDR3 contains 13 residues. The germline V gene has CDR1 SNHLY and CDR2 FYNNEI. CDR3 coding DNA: TGTGCCAGCGGTGATCCGGACATAAGCGAGCAGTACTTC. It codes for CASGDPDISEQYF.

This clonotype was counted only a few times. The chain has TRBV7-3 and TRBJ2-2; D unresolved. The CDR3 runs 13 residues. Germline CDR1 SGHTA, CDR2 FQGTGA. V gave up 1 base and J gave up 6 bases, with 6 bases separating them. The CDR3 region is CASSLIWAGELFF. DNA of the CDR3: TGTGCCAGCAGCTTAATCTGGGCCGGGGAGCTGTTTTTT.

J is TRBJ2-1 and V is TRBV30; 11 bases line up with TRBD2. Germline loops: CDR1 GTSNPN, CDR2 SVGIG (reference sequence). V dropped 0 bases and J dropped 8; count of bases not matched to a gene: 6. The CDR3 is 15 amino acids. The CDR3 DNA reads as TGTGCCTGGAGTGTACTACTAGCGGGAGACCATGAGCAGTTCTTC. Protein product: CAWSVLLAGDHEQFF. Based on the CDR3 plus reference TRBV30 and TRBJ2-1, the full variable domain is SQTIHQWPATLVQPVGSPLSLECTVEGTSNPNLYWYRQAAGRGLQLLFYSVGIGQISSEVPQNLSASRPQDRQFILSSKKLLLSDSGFYLCAWSVLLAGDHEQFFGPGTRLTVL.

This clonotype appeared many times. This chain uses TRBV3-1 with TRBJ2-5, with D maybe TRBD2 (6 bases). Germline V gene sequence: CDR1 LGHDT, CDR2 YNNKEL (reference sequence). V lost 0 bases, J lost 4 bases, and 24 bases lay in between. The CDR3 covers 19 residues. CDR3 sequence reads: CASSQDWRTNPRSGETQYF. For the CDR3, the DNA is TGTGCCAGCAGCCAAGATTGGAGGACTAACCCCCGGTCGGGAGAGACCCAGTACTTC.

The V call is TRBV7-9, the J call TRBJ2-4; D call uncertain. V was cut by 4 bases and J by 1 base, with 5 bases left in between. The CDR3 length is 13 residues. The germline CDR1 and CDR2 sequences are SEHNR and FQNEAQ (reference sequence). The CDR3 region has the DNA TGTGCCAGCAGCTACGGGGCCAAAAACATTCAGTACTTC. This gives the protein CASSYGAKNIQYF.

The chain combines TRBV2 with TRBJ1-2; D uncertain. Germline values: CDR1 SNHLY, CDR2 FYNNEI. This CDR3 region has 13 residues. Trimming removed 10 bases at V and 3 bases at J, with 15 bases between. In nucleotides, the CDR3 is TGTGCCACCAGCAGTTTTTTGGACTATGGCTACACCTTC. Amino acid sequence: CATSSFLDYGYTF.

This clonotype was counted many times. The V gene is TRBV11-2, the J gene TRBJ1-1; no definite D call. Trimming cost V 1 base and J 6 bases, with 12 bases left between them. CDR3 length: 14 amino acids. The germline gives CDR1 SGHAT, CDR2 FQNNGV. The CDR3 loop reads CASSLGGPQAEAFF. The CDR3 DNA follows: TGTGCCAGCAGCTTAGGAGGCCCCCAGGCTGAAGCTTTCTTT.

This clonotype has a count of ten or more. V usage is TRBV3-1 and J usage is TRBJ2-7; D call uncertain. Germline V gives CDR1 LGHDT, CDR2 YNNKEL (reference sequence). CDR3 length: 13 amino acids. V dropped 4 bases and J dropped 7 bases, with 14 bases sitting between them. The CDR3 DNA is TGTGCCAGCAGCCCGTCCCCTAGGTATGAGCAGTACTTC. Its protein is CASSPSPRYEQYF.

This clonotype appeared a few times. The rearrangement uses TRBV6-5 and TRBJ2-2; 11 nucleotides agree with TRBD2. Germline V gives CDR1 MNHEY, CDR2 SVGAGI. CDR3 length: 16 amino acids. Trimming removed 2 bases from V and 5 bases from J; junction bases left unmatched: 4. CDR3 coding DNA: TGTGCCAGCAGTTACGGGACTAGCGGTGGGACCGGGGAGCTGTTTTTT. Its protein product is CASSYGTSGGTGELFF.

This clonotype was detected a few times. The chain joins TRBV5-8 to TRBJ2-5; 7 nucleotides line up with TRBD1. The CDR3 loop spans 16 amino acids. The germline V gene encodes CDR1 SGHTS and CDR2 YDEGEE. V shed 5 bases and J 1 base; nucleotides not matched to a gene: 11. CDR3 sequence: CASSNSQGLIQETQYF. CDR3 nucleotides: TGTGCCAGCAGTAACTCACAGGGGTTAATCCAAGAGACCCAGTACTTC.

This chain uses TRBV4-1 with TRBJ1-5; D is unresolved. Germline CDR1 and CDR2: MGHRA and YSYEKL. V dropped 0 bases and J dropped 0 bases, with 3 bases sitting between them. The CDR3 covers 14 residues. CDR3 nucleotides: TGCGCCAGCAGCCAAGACAGTAGCAATCAGCCCCAGCATTTT. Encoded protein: CASSQDSSNQPQHF.

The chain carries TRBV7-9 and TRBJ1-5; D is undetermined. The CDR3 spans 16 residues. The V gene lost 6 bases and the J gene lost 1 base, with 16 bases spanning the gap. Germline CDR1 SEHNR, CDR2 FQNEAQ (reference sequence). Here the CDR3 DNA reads TGTGCCAGCAGTCAGAGGGTACGGGGAAGCAATCAGCCCCAGCATTTT. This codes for CASSQRVRGSNQPQHF.